This T cell receptor beta chain was retrieved from a study of radiotherapy plus CTLA-4 blockade in lung cancer. On the study more broadly: Disease control reached roughly 33%, with objective responses in under 20%.

Generated by immunoSEQ multiplex PCR, the TCRdb table keeps only in-frame clones and is missing some. The table has around 91,000 clones, about 90% seen once. Germline V CDR1 and CDR2: LNHDA, SQIVND (reference sequence). Trimming stripped 3 bases from V and 4 bases from J, with 10 bases between. The CDR3 spans 13 residues. In regard to this clone: The antigen is not known.

Study outcomes and limitations: Per reports, early blood T cell clone dynamics, plus interferon-beta, forecast response most strongly.

The V call is TRBV19, the J call TRBJ2-7, with D maybe TRBD2 (6 bases). This sequence originates from a human donor with non-small cell lung cancer that progressed on radiotherapy plus ipilimumab. The sample in question was peripheral blood, obtained from a patient treated with radiotherapy plus ipilimumab. In DNA, the CDR3 is TGTGCCAGTAGTATTAGCGGACTATACGAGCAGTACTTC. Protein: CASSISGLYEQYF.